This is a list of T cell receptor beta chains from one sample in a study of identical twins. TCRdb re-called the 5' RACE reads through MiXCR, storing one row per CDR3 protein. Of about 530,000 distinct CDR3 sequences listed, more than 20% are singletons. The same data also went into a second study, on yellow fever vaccine responses in identical twins.

Sequenced input: CD4+ T cells sorted from blood. The receptors originated from a woman aged 18-29 years in good health. CDR3s include the opening cysteine and the closing phenylalanine or tryptophan. The size field is filled for only some rows; it gives once, few, many or a size class.

CDR3 protein | V gene | clone size
CASSWGDRGRRAFF | TRBV12-3/TRBV12-4 | few
CASSKRLVRATHRAGGDEQYF | TRBV21-1 | NA
CASGGFGAVNTEAFF | TRBV6-1 | NA
CASRQGRSPLHF | TRBV19 | NA
CASSQVGARDGEQFF | TRBV4-1 | NA
CASSQGDGLSTDTQYF | TRBV4-1 | few
CASSRTTSGKGVEQFF | TRBV7-2 | few
CASAGLDRNYNEQFF | TRBV5-1 | NA
CATSRDHALSTDTQYF | TRBV15 | NA
CASMTAGAAKNIQYF | TRBV12-3/TRBV12-4 | few
CASSELTSRGTEAFF | TRBV6-1 | NA
CASDNSGANVLTF | TRBV10-2 | NA
CASSPRTSAILDEQYF | TRBV5-4 | NA
CASNQVGTSGSYEQYF | TRBV28 | NA
CASSFWTGGYNEQFF | TRBV7-9 | NA
CASTDREGDTQYF | TRBV21-1 | NA
CASSMQMAGGFF | TRBV5-6 | few
CAVANPGPKAHEQFF | TRBV6-1 | NA
CASSPRQGTAYEQYF | TRBV5-1 | NA
CSARPGGVQETQYF | TRBV20-1 | few